One and the same sample provided the 28 T cell receptor beta chains below, sequenced in a study of Ad26.COV2.S vaccination and SARS-CoV-2 variants. Treatment here: roughly 18 received Ad26.COV2.S at low or high dose, single or two shots; several received placebo; per-sample allocation not given. It was on day 63 after the first vaccine or placebo injection that samples were taken. Using immunoSEQ multiplex PCR, the repertoire was profiled, and TCRdb retains in-frame clones only, with some absent. The sample yields fewer than 900,000 clones, 80% to 90% seen once. The starting material was peripheral blood, obtained in a trial of Ad26.COV2.S vaccine versus placebo. All receptors come from a person aged 18-60 years who received the Ad26.COV2.S COVID-19 vaccine or a placebo.

The rearrangement joins TRBV2 to TRBJ2-5; 13 bases line up with TRBD2. With V trimmed by 7 bases and J by 2 bases, 7 bases remained unmatched. CDR3 size: 16 residues. Germline loops: CDR1 SNHLY, CDR2 FYNNEI. The CDR3 loop is CASIRLAGGPQETQYF. The CDR3 DNA sequence: TGTGCCAGCATCCGACTAGCGGGGGGCCCTCAAGAGACCCAGTACTTC.

The chain employs TRBV6-5 and TRBJ1-3, with unresolved D. The germline gives CDR1 MNHEY, CDR2 SVGAGI. The CDR3 is made up of 14 amino acids. With 10 bases removed from V and 0 bases from J, the gap between germline ends came to 13 bases. The CDR3 sequence is CATTPGPSGNTIYF. The CDR3 nucleotides are TGTGCCACAACCCCCGGGCCCTCTGGAAACACCATATATTTT.

This chain uses TRBV7-2 with TRBJ1-5, with D possibly matching TRBD1 (5 bases). Looked up from germline, CDR1 is SGHTA and CDR2 is FQGNSA. The V gene lost 7 bases and the J gene lost 4 bases, with 11 bases spanning the gap. CDR3 length equals 13 residues. The CDR3 sequence is CASTSGWNQPQHF. The DNA of the CDR3 is TGTGCCAGCACCTCAGGGTGGAATCAGCCCCAGCATTTT.

The V gene is TRBV4-2, the J gene TRBJ2-7, with 11 bases lining up with TRBD2. From germline, CDR1 is LGHNA and CDR2 YNFKEQ. The V segment lost 1 base and the J segment 3 bases; nucleotides outside the gene matches: 8. The CDR3 spans 17 residues. The CDR3, as DNA: TGTGCCAGCAGCCAAGCGGCTAGCGGGGGGCCAGTCTACGAGCAGTACTTC. Amino acids: CASSQAASGGPVYEQYF.

This chain connects TRBV7-2 to TRBJ1-2, with 9 nucleotides matching TRBD1. Germline CDR1 is SGHTA and CDR2 is FQGNSA. This CDR3 is 15 amino acids long. V was pared by 5 bases and J by 3 bases, with 7 bases of the junction left unmatched. CDR3 bases: TGTGCCAGCAGCACAACCGGGACAGGGTACTATGGCTACACCTTC. Translation: CASSTTGTGYYGYTF.

The chain uses TRBV27 and TRBJ2-7; D possibly corresponds to TRBD1 (6 bases). Germline CDR1 and CDR2: MNHEY and SMNVEV (reference sequence). V lost 3 bases and J lost 6, with 18 bases in between. This CDR3 contains 15 residues. CDR3 sequence: CASSFRGGFLGEQYF. The CDR3 bases are TGTGCCAGCAGTTTCCGAGGGGGTTTTTTGGGCGAGCAGTACTTC.

The rearrangement uses TRBV30 and TRBJ1-5, with D possibly being TRBD1 (5 bases). Deletions cut 3 bases from V and 4 bases from J, with 10 bases between. Germline V CDR1 and CDR2: GTSNPN, SVGIG (reference sequence). The CDR3 is 13 residues long. CDR3 region: CAWSWQGNQPQHF. Written as DNA, the CDR3 is TGTGCCTGGAGCTGGCAGGGAAATCAGCCCCAGCATTTT.

This chain links TRBV3-1 (or the pseudogene TRBV3-2) with TRBJ2-2; D gene unclear. Trimming removed 4 bases from V and 4 bases from J, with 7 bases in between. Germline lookup yields CDR1 LGHDT and CDR2 YNNKEL (reference sequence). The CDR3 spans 13 residues. Here the CDR3 DNA reads TGTGCCAGCAGCCGGGCCTTCACCGGGGAGCTGTTTTTT. It is translated as CASSRAFTGELFF.

The chain uses TRBV7-8 and TRBJ2-1; 8 nucleotides agree with TRBD2. After removal of 1 base from V and 6 bases from J, the junction contained 8 bases not matched to a gene. Germline-derived CDR1 and CDR2 are SGHVS and FQNEAQ. The CDR3 has 16 amino acids. In nucleotides, the CDR3 is TGTGCCAGCAGCTTAGAGGTAGCGGGATTTTTCAATGAGCAGTTCTTC. It codes for CASSLEVAGFFNEQFF. Variable domain in full (rest from reference TRBV7-8 and TRBJ2-1): GAGVSQSPRYKVAKRGQDVALRCDPISGHVSLFWYQQALGQGPEFLTYFQNEAQLDKSGLPSDRFFAERPEGSVSTLKIQRTQQEDSAVYLCASSLEVAGFFNEQFFGPGTRLTVL.

V and J are TRBV19 and TRBJ2-2, with TRBD2 matching over 13 bases. V lost 10 bases to trimming and J lost 6 bases; unmatched junction nucleotides: 5. There are 14 residues in the CDR3. Germline V lookup: CDR1 LNHDA, CDR2 SQIVND (reference sequence). CDR3 nucleotides: TGTGCCACTACTAGCGGGGGGGCCGCCGGGGAGCTGTTTTTT. Translating gives CATTSGGAAGELFF.

This clone has only a few counts. The chain joins TRBV27 to TRBJ1-1, with TRBD1 matching 8 bases. V shed 4 bases and J 5 bases; nucleotides not matched to a gene: 12. CDR3 length: 16 amino acids. Looked up from germline, CDR1 is MNHEY and CDR2 is SMNVEV (reference sequence). CDR3 sequence (DNA): TGTGCCAGCAGTTCGGTTAAGACAGGGGCAAGGACTGAAGCTTTCTTT. Protein: CASSSVKTGARTEAFF.

Remarks on this clone: Other DNA sequences of this sample code for an identical CDR3. This chain joins TRBV18 and TRBJ1-1; D ambiguous. Trimming left V 3 bases short and J 3 bases short, with 11 bases between. CDR3 length equals 14 residues. CDR1 and CDR2 (germline): KGHSH, LQKENI. The CDR3 DNA reads TGTGCCAGCTCACCTCCAAGCGGGGACACTGAAGCTTTCTTT. It encodes CASSPPSGDTEAFF.

The gene calls are TRBV6-4 and TRBJ2-1; the D gene is possibly TRBD2 (6 bases). The CDR3 is 14 residues long. Trimming shortened V by 5 bases and J by 3 bases, and 11 bases separated the two germline ends. From germline, CDR1 is MRHNA and CDR2 SNTAGT. The CDR3: CASSPVRGYNEQFF. The CDR3 DNA sequence: TGTGCCAGCAGTCCGGTGCGGGGCTACAATGAGCAGTTCTTC.

The chain has TRBV27 and TRBJ2-7; D possibly corresponds to TRBD1 (6 bases). Germline-derived CDR1 and CDR2 are MNHEY and SMNVEV (reference sequence). Deletions cut 5 bases from V and 8 bases from J, with 16 bases between. The CDR3 covers 13 residues. CDR3 amino acids: CASSGDTYLKQYF. The CDR3 bases are TGTGCCAGCAGTGGGGACACTTATTTGAAGCAGTACTTC.

The rearrangement uses TRBV5-5 and TRBJ1-3; maybe TRBD1 (5 bases). V was cut by 0 bases and J by 2 bases, with 9 bases left in between. From germline, CDR1 is SGHKS and CDR2 YYEKEE (reference sequence). The CDR3 consists of 15 residues. As DNA, the CDR3 is TGTGCCAGCAGCTTGGGCAGGGAAACTGGAAACACCATATATTTT. Protein: CASSLGRETGNTIYF.

V usage is TRBV27 and J usage is TRBJ1-2, with 7 bases lining up with TRBD1. With V trimmed by 2 bases and J by 4 bases, 10 bases remained unmatched. This CDR3 has 16 amino acids. Germline V gene lookup returns CDR1 MNHEY and CDR2 SMNVEV (reference sequence). Here the CDR3 DNA reads TGTGCCAGCAGTTTAGATTATAGGGGGCGTAGCTATGGCTACACCTTC. Amino acid sequence: CASSLDYRGRSYGYTF.

The chain uses TRBV5-4 and TRBJ2-2; D remains ambiguous. Germline V gives CDR1 SGHNT, CDR2 YYREEE (reference sequence). Trimming removed 1 base at V and 5 bases at J, with 6 bases between. This CDR3 has 13 amino acids. In nucleotides, the CDR3 is TGTGCCAGCAGCTTGCCAGATACCGGGGAGCTGTTTTTT. As protein: CASSLPDTGELFF.

This chain joins TRBV12-3 or TRBV12-4 and TRBJ1-4; D ambiguous. Trimming left V 3 bases short and J 13 bases short, with 12 bases between. The CDR3 is 12 residues long. CDR3 amino acids: CASSLGYGALFF. The CDR3 bases are TGTGCCAGCAGTTTGGGATACGGCGCACTGTTTTTT.

This chain uses TRBV29-1 with TRBJ2-2, with TRBD1 matching over 8 bases. This CDR3 spans 13 amino acids. CDR1 and CDR2 from the germline V gene are SQVTM and ANQGSEA. J gave up 3 bases and V 7 bases, and 4 bases lay outside the gene matches. CDR3 nucleotide sequence: TGCAGCGGACAGGGGACGGACACCGGGGAGCTGTTTTTT. Encoded protein: CSGQGTDTGELFF.

The chain links TRBV14 to TRBJ2-7; D gene uncertain. This CDR3 is built from 13 residues. CDR1 is SGHDN, CDR2 FVKESK, per germline. Trimming removed 0 bases at V and 2 bases at J, with 5 bases between. The CDR3 spells CASSQDPTYEQYF. The CDR3 coding sequence is TGTGCCAGCAGCCAAGACCCCACCTACGAGCAGTACTTC.

This sequence joins TRBV29-1 and TRBJ2-1; 9 bases fit TRBD2. Germline V gives CDR1 SQVTM, CDR2 ANQGSEA. The V segment lost 7 bases and the J segment 9 bases; nucleotides outside the gene matches: 7. The CDR3 consists of 12 residues. CDR3 coding DNA: TGCAGCGGGAATGCGGGAGGGGGTGAGCAGTTCTTC. It specifies CSGNAGGGEQFF.

This chain joins TRBV19 and TRBJ2-2, with TRBD1 matching over 7 bases. V shed 5 bases and J 5 bases; nucleotides not matched to a gene: 8. Germline values: CDR1 LNHDA, CDR2 SQIVND (reference sequence). The CDR3 is 15 residues long. CDR3 bases: TGTGCCAGTAGTCCCCGGGACAGAAAGACCGGGGAGCTGTTTTTT. It codes for CASSPRDRKTGELFF.

The chain employs TRBV19 and TRBJ1-5; no firm D call. This CDR3 is 15 amino acids long. Trimming stripped 3 bases from V and 2 bases from J, with 11 bases between. In germline, CDR1 is LNHDA, CDR2 SQIVND (reference sequence). The chain's CDR3 is CASSIAGEGNQPQHF. The DNA for the CDR3 is TGTGCCAGTAGTATTGCGGGAGAGGGCAATCAGCCCCAGCATTTT. The full variable domain, in which reference TRBV19 and TRBJ1-5 provide the parts outside the CDR3, is DGGITQSPKYLFRKEGQNVTLSCEQNLNHDAMYWYRQDPGQGLRLIYYSQIVNDFQKGDIAEGYSVSREKKESFPLTVTSAQKNPTAFYLCASSIAGEGNQPQHFGDGTRLSIL.

The chain is built from TRBV27 and TRBJ2-7, with 9 bases matching TRBD1. The ends lost 6 bases at V and 3 bases at J; junction bases unmatched: 9. The CDR3 runs to 15 residues. Germline CDR1 is MNHEY and CDR2 is SMNVEV (reference sequence). The CDR3 nucleotides read TGTGCCAGCAGCTCCCGGGACAGGGCTATCTACGAGCAGTACTTC. Its translation is CASSSRDRAIYEQYF.

This clone was recorded a few times. The J gene is TRBJ2-7, the V gene TRBV7-2, with D hard to call. The CDR3 has 13 amino acids. The V and J ends lost 1 base and 4 bases respectively, with 8 bases between them. Germline lookup yields CDR1 SGHTA and CDR2 FQGNSA. The CDR3 bases are TGTGCCAGCAGCTTAGTGGAGAGGTACGAGCAGTACTTC. Amino acids: CASSLVERYEQYF.

The V call is TRBV7-3, the J call TRBJ2-1; 11 bases line up with TRBD2. Trimming removed 2 bases from V and 3 bases from J; junction bases left unmatched: 3. The germline V gene encodes CDR1 SGHTA and CDR2 FQGTGA. The CDR3 totals 16 residues. This chain's CDR3 is CASSLLAGGNYNEQFF. CDR3 DNA: TGTGCCAGCAGCTTACTAGCGGGGGGCAACTACAATGAGCAGTTCTTC. Full variable domain (outside the CDR3, taken from reference TRBV7-3 and TRBJ2-1): GAGVSQTPSNKVTEKGKYVELRCDPISGHTALYWYRQSLGQGPEFLIYFQGTGAADDSGLPNDRFFAVRPEGSVSTLKIQRTERGDSAVYLCASSLLAGGNYNEQFFGPGTRLTVL.

This chain joins TRBV7-8 and TRBJ2-3, with 8 bases fitting TRBD2. V shed 5 bases and J 0 bases; nucleotides not matched to a gene: 7. This CDR3 comprises 16 residues. The germline V gene encodes CDR1 SGHVS and CDR2 FQNEAQ. The chain's CDR3 is CASSTQREWSTDTQYF. Written as DNA, the CDR3 is TGTGCCAGCAGCACCCAGCGGGAGTGGAGCACAGATACGCAGTATTTT.

In regard to this clone: Other DNA variants within this sample encode the same CDR3. The chain couples TRBV18 to TRBJ1-5; D remains ambiguous. The germline V gene encodes CDR1 KGHSH and CDR2 LQKENI. The CDR3 covers 13 residues. Trimming took off 6 bases at V and 5 bases at J, with 11 bases between the two ends. The CDR3, as DNA: TGTGCCAGCTCCCTTGGCCGAGATCAGCCCCAGCATTTT. It codes for CASSLGRDQPQHF.